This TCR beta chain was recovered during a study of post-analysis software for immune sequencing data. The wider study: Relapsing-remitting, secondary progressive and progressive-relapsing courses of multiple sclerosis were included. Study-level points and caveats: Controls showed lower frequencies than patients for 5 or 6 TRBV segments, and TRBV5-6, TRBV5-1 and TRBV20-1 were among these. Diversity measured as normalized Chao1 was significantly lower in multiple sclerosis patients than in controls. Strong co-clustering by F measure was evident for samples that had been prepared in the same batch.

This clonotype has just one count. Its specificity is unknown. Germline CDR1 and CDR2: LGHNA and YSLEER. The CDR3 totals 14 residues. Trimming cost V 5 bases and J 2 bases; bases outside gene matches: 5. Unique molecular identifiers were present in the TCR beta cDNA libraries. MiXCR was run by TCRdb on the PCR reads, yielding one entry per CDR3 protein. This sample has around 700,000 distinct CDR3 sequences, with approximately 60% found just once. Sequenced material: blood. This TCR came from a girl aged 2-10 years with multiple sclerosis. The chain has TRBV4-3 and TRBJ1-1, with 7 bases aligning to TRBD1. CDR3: CASSVDRANTEAFF. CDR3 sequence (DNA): TGCGCCAGCAGCGTAGACAGGGCCAACACTGAAGCTTTCTTT.